This paragraph reports one TCR beta chain. The CDR3 contains 14 residues. Trimming removed 6 bases from V and 1 base from J, with 12 bases in between. Germline V gene sequence: CDR1 MNHNS, CDR2 SASEGT. Profiled with immunoSEQ multiplex PCR; TCRdb holds only in-frame clones, not every one. The sample carries fewer than 40,000 clones, 84% recorded once. This entry belongs to a study of OX40 agonist ivuxolimab in advanced cancers. About the research overall: Each patient was given ivuxolimab into a vein every 2 weeks, at 0.01 to 10 mg/kg. The dose-escalation cohort was roughly 84% male, with a mean age of around 54 years, ranging about 23 to 90.

This clonotype was obtained from an adult with an advanced solid tumor such as melanoma, head and neck, liver or kidney cancer. This material consisted of CD4+ or CD8+ T cells sorted from blood, taken in a trial of the OX40 agonist ivuxolimab. The V and J genes are TRBV6-1 and TRBJ1-1; D not certain. The CDR3, as DNA: TGTGCCAGCAGCGTCGGACTCGAGAACACTGAAGCTTTCTTT. Translated, it gives CASSVGLENTEAFF.